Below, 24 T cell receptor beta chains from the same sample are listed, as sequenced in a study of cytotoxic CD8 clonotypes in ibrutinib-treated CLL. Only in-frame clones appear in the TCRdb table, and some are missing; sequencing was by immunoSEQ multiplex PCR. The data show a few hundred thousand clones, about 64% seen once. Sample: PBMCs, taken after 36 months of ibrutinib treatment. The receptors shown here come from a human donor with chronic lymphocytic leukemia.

Written as DNA, the CDR3 is TGTGCCAGCAGCTTAGCGGATACAGGGGGTCCCTACGAGCAGTACTTC. Translation gives CASSLADTGGPYEQYF. V usage is TRBV7-6 and J usage is TRBJ2-7; 8 bases are shared with TRBD1. This CDR3 spans 16 amino acids. The germline CDR1 and CDR2 sequences are SGHVS and FNYEAQ. Trimming took 0 bases from V and 2 from J; bases not matched to a gene: 6. Filled out from reference TRBV7-6 and TRBJ2-7, the complete variable domain reads GAGVSQSPRYKVTKRGQDVALRCDPISGHVSLYWYRQALGQGPEFLTYFNYEAQQDKSGLPNDRFSAERPEGSISTLTIQRTEQRDSAMYRCASSLADTGGPYEQYFGPGTRLTVT.

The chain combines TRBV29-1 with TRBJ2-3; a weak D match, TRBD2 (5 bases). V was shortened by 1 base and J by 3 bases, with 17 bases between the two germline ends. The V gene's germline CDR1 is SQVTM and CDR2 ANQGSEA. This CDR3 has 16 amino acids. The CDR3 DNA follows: TGCAGCGTTGAAGGACGGGGAGTGGGTGGGACAGATACGCAGTATTTT. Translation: CSVEGRGVGGTDTQYF.

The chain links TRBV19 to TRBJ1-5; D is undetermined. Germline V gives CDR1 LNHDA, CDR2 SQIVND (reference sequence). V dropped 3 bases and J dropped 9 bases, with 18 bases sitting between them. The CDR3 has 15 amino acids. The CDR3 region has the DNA TGTGCCAGTAGTATGGGTGACATAAACGTACTGCCCCAGCATTTT. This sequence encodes CASSMGDINVLPQHF.

This chain's CDR3 is CASSPGTGYQPQHF. The CDR3 region has the DNA TGTGCCAGCTCACCCGGGACAGGGTACCAGCCCCAGCATTTT. V is TRBV18 and J is TRBJ1-5; 9 bases align to TRBD1. This CDR3 region has 14 residues. V was pared by 3 bases and J by 7 bases, with 4 bases of the junction left unmatched. The germline CDR1 and CDR2 sequences are KGHSH and LQKENI.

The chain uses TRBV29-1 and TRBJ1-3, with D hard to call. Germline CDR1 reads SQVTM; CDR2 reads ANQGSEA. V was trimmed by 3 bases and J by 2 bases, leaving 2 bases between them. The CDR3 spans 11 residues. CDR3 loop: CSVEAGNTIYF. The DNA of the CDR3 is TGCAGCGTTGAGGCTGGAAACACCATATATTTT. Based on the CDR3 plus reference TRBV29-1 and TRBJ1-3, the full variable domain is SAVISQKPSRDICQRGTSLTIQCQVDSQVTMMFWYRQQPGQSLTLIATANQGSEATYESGFVIDKFPISRPNLTFSTLTVSNMSPEDSSIYLCSVEAGNTIYFGEGSWLTVV.

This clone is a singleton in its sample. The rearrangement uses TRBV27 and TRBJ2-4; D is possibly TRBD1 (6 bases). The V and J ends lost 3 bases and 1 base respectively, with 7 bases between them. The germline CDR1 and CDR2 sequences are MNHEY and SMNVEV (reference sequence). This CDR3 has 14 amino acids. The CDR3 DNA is TGTGCCAGCAGTTTGAGGGGGGCCAAAAACATTCAGTACTTC. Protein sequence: CASSLRGAKNIQYF.

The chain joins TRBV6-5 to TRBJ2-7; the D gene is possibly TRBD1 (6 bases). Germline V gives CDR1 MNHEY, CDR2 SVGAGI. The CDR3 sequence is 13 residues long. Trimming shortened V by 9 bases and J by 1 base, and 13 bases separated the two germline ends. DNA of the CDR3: TGTGCCAGACCCCGGGACAAATCCTACGAGCAGTACTTC. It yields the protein CARPRDKSYEQYF.

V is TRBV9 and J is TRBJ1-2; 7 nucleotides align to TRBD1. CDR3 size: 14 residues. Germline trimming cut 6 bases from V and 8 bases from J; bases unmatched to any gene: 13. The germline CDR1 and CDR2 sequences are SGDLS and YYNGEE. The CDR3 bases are TGTGCCAGCACCTTGGGGACAGCGGGTCTCGGCTACACCTTC. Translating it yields CASTLGTAGLGYTF.

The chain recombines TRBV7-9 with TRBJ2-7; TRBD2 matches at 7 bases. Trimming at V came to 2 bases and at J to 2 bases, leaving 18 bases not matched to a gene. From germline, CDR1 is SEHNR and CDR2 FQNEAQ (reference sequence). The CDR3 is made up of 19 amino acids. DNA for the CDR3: TGTGCCAGCAGCTTACCCTTATATCACGGGGGACTACTTACCTACGAGCAGTACTTC. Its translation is CASSLPLYHGGLLTYEQYF. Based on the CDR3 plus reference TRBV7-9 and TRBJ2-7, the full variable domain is DTGVSQNPRHKITKRGQNVTFRCDPISEHNRLYWYRQTLGQGPEFLTYFQNEAQLEKSRLLSDRFSAERPKGSFSTLEIQRTEQGDSAMYLCASSLPLYHGGLLTYEQYFGPGTRLTVT.

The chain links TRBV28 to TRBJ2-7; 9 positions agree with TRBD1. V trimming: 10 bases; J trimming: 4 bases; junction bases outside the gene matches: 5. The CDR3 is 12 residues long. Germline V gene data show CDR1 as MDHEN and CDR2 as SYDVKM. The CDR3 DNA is TGTGCCACTGGACAGGGGAAATACGAGCAGTACTTC. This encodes CATGQGKYEQYF.

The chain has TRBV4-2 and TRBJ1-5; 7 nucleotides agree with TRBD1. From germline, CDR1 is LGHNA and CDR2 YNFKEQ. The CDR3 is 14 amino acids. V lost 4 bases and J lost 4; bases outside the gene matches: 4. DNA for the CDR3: TGTGCCAGCAGCCCCCTGGGACAGAATCAGCCCCAGCATTTT. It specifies CASSPLGQNQPQHF.

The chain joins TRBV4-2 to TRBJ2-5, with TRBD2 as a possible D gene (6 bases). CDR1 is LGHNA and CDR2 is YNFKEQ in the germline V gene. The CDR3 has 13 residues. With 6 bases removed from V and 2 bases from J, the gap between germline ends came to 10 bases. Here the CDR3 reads CASRRGGQETQYF. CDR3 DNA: TGTGCCAGCAGGCGGGGTGGGCAAGAGACCCAGTACTTC.

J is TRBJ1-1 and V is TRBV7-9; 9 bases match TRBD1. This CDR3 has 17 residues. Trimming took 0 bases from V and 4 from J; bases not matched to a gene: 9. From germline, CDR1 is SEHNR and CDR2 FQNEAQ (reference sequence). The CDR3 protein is CASSLARIRTGVTEAFF. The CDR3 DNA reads TGTGCCAGCAGCTTAGCGAGAATTCGGACAGGGGTCACTGAAGCTTTCTTT.

The CDR3 sequence is CASSLERPGHNQPQHF. Written as DNA, the CDR3 is TGCGCCAGCAGCCTGGAGAGACCAGGCCACAATCAGCCCCAGCATTTT. V and J are TRBV5-1 and TRBJ1-5, with D uncertain. CDR1 is SGHRS and CDR2 is YFSETQ in the germline V gene. V was shortened by 4 bases and J by 3 bases, with 17 bases between the two germline ends. The CDR3 totals 16 residues.

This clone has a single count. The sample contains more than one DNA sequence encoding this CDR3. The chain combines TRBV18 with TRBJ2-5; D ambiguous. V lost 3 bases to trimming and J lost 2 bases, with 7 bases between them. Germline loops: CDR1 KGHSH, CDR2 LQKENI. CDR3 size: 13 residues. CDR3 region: CASSPTTQETQYF. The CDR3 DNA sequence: TGTGCCAGCTCACCCACTACGCAAGAGACCCAGTACTTC.

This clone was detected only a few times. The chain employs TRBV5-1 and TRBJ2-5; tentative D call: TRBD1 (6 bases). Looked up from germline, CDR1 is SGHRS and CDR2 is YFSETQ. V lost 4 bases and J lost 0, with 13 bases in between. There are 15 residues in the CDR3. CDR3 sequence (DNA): TGCGCCAGCAGCACCACAGGGACGTACCAAGAGACCCAGTACTTC. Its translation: CASSTTGTYQETQYF.

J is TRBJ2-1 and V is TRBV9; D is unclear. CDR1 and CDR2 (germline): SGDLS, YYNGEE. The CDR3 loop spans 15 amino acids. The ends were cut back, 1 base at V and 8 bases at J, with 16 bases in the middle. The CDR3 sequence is CASSVNRAQVDEQFF. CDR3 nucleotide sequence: TGTGCCAGCAGCGTAAACCGGGCCCAGGTGGATGAGCAGTTCTTC.

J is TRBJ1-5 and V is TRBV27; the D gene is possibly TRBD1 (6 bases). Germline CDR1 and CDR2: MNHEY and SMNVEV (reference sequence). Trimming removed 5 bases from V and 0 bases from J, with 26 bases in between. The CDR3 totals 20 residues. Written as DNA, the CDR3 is TGTGCCAGCAGTCCCACAGGGATTAGGCCTCTTCGTTGTAGCAATCAGCCCCAGCATTTT. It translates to CASSPTGIRPLRCSNQPQHF.

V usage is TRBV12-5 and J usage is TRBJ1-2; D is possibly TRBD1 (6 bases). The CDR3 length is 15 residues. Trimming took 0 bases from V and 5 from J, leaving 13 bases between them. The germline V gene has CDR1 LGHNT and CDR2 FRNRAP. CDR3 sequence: CASGLVLGQLYGYTF. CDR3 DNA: TGTGCTAGTGGTTTGGTACTAGGACAGCTATATGGCTACACCTTC.

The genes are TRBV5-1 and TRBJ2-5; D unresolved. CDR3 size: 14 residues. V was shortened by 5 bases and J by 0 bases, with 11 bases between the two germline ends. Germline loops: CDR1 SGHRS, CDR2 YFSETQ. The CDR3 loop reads CASRGTVYQETQYF. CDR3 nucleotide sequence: TGCGCCAGCAGAGGTACGGTGTACCAAGAGACCCAGTACTTC.

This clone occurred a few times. In DNA, the CDR3 is TGTGCCAGCAGTGATGCGGGGGGGGCCACCGAGCAGTACTTC. Translation: CASSDAGGATEQYF. V usage is TRBV2 and J usage is TRBJ2-7, with 9 bases aligning to TRBD2. The germline CDR1 and CDR2 sequences are SNHLY and FYNNEI. This CDR3 is 14 amino acids long. V shed 3 bases and J 6 bases; nucleotides not matched to a gene: 6.

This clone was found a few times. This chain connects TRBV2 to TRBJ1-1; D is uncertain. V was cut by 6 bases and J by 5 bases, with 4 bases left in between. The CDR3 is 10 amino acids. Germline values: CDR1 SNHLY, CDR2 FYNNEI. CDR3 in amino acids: CASRETEAFF. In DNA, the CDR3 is TGTGCCAGCAGGGAAACTGAAGCTTTCTTT.

CDR3: CASSYLRAYEQYF. In nucleotides, the CDR3 is TGTGCCAGCAGCTACTTACGGGCCTACGAGCAGTACTTC. The V and J genes are TRBV7-8 and TRBJ2-7, with unresolved D. The V end lost 4 bases, the J end lost 2 bases, and 9 bases lay between the germline ends. This CDR3 has 13 residues. Germline V gene data show CDR1 as SGHVS and CDR2 as FQNEAQ.

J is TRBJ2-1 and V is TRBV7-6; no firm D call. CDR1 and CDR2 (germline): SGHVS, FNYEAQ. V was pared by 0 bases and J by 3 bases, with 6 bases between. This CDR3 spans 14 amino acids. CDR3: CASSLAPSYNEQFF. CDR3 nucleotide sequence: TGTGCCAGCAGCTTAGCGCCCAGCTACAATGAGCAGTTCTTC.